The clone carrying this T cell receptor beta chain was found once. This entry comes from a study of blood T cell repertoires in COVID-19. The overall study: The United States, Italy and Spain supplied acute and convalescent COVID-19 samples. PBMCs, B-cell-depleted T cells, or T cells were the source of the cDNA or gDNA that made up the material.

Per the authors' pipeline: How many nucleated cells were present was estimated from reference gene primer amplification. Produced via immunoSEQ multiplex PCR; TCRdb's table is partial and in-frame only. V, J and clone size were drawn from that table, and D and trimming were deduced from the DNA. The repertoire includes about 110,000 clones, 75% to 95% of them detected once, and 1% to 1.5% sits in the top ten. Germline values: CDR1 SGHRS, CDR2 YFSETQ. V dropped 4 bases and J dropped 2 bases, with 13 bases sitting between them. This CDR3 spans 15 amino acids. V is TRBV5-1 and J is TRBJ1-3; D perhaps matches TRBD1 (5 bases). This TCR was sampled from a woman aged 25 to 45 with acute or convalescent COVID-19. Sequencing input: peripheral blood. The CDR3 spells CASSGTGVAGNTIYF. Here the CDR3 DNA reads TGCGCCAGCAGCGGGACGGGGGTTGCTGGAAACACCATATATTTT.